These T cell receptor beta chains were read from a single sample in a study of beta chain features in type 1 diabetes. Using immunoSEQ multiplex PCR, the repertoire was profiled, and TCRdb retains in-frame clones only, with some absent. The data hold 120,000 or so clones, with 17% observed a single time. Sequenced sample: central memory CD4+ T cells from blood. The receptors come from a man aged 18-30 years with type 1 diabetes. CDR3s include the opening cysteine and the closing phenylalanine or tryptophan. The D gene is left open where the match is weak. Only some rows state a clone size, as once, few, many or a class for expanded clones.

clone size,V gene,J gene,D gene,CDR3 DNA,CDR3 protein
NA,TRBV6-1,TRBJ2-3,NA,TGTGCCAGCAGACAGGAGTACACAGATACGCAGTATTTT,CASRQEYTDTQYF
few,TRBV14,TRBJ2-1,NA,TGTGCCAGCAGCTTTAAACGCGGGACAGTTTACAATGAGCAGTTCTTC,CASSFKRGTVYNEQFF
few,TRBV30,TRBJ2-3,NA,TGTGCCTGGAGCCCCATGGGATCCCCGTATTTT,CAWSPMGSPYF
NA,TRBV4-3,TRBJ2-4,TRBD2,TGCGCCAGCAGCCAAGAAGCGGGGCCAAGATCAAACATTCAGTACTTC,CASSQEAGPRSNIQYF
NA,TRBV30,TRBJ1-5,TRBD1,TGTGCCTGGAGTGTATTGGGGACAGGGGATCAGCCCCAGCATTTT,CAWSVLGTGDQPQHF
NA,TRBV7-2,TRBJ2-4,NA,TGTGCCAGCAGCTTAGGGTGGGGCGGCCGTACAGAGTACTTC,CASSLGWGGRTEYF
NA,TRBV29-1,TRBJ2-7,NA,TGCAGCGTTGAAGATATCAGGGGACTGACCTACGAGCAGTACTTC,CSVEDIRGLTYEQYF
NA,TRBV28,TRBJ1-2,NA,TGTGCCAGCAGCCCAGGGGTCTGGGGCTACACCTTC,CASSPGVWGYTF
NA,TRBV18,TRBJ2-7,NA,TGTGCCAGCTCACCACCAGAGTTTTACGAGCAGTACTTC,CASSPPEFYEQYF
few,TRBV30,TRBJ1-1,NA,TGTGCCTGGAGCAGGGAATCCACTGAAGCTTTCTTT,CAWSRESTEAFF
NA,TRBV5-8,TRBJ2-1,TRBD2,TGTGCCAGCAGCTTGGGGGGACTAGCTCGAGCCAATGAGCAGTTCTTC,CASSLGGLARANEQFF
NA,TRBV7-9,TRBJ2-7,TRBD1,TGTGCCAGCAGCTTAGCGAGGCAGGGGGCAGATGACGAGCAGTACTTC,CASSLARQGADDEQYF
many,TRBV28,TRBJ2-7,TRBD2,TGTGCCAGCAGGGTGACTAGCGGGAGCGGTGAGCAGTACTTC,CASRVTSGSGEQYF
NA,TRBV6-6,TRBJ1-2,TRBD1,TGTGCCAGCAGCCGGGACAGCGATAACTATGGCTACACCTTC,CASSRDSDNYGYTF
few,TRBV29-1,TRBJ2-3,TRBD2,TGCAGCGTAGGAGTGGGGGGGACCGCGGATACGCAGTATTTT,CSVGVGGTADTQYF
few,TRBV2,TRBJ2-1,TRBD2,TGTGCCAGCAGGGGAGGGCTGGAGCAGTTCTTC,CASRGGLEQFF
NA,TRBV7-9,TRBJ1-1,NA,TGTGCCAGCAGCCCCGTCCCGAACACTGAAGCTTTCTTT,CASSPVPNTEAFF
NA,TRBV18,TRBJ1-1,NA,TGTGCCAGCTCATATGGCGGGAACACTGAAGCTTTCTTT,CASSYGGNTEAFF
NA,TRBV12-2,TRBJ2-5,NA,TGTGCAAGTCGCTCCACTAAACCGAAGGAGCCTAGCGGGAAAGAGACCCAGTACTTC,CASRSTKPKEPSGKETQYF
NA,TRBV7-2,TRBJ2-7,NA,TGTGCCAGCAGCGACCAAGCGGGTCTCTACGAGCAGTACTTC,CASSDQAGLYEQYF
few,TRBV2,TRBJ1-1,TRBD1,TGTGCCAGCAAAGGGACAGGGAGTTATGAAGCTTTCTTT,CASKGTGSYEAFF
few,TRBV29-1,TRBJ1-2,NA,TGCAGCGCCAAGGGGTGGGACTCTGATGGCTACACCTTC,CSAKGWDSDGYTF
few,TRBV29-1,TRBJ2-3,NA,TGCAGCGTTGAAGAGGTTAGGGGGACAGATACGCAGTATTTT,CSVEEVRGTDTQYF
few,TRBV2,TRBJ2-1,TRBD1,TGTGCCAGCAGTGCTGGACAGGGTAATGGGGGCAATGAGCAGTTCTTC,CASSAGQGNGGNEQFF
few,TRBV5-1,TRBJ2-7,TRBD2,TGCGCCAGCAGCTTGGGGCTAGCGGGAGCACTCTACGAGCAGTACTTC,CASSLGLAGALYEQYF
NA,TRBV15,TRBJ2-5,TRBD2,TGTGCCACCAGCAGAGCGGGGACTATTTTAGAGACCCAGTACTTC,CATSRAGTILETQYF
NA,TRBV5-6,TRBJ2-1,NA,TGTGCCAGCAGCTGGGGTCGAGGGAGGATGACTGAGCAGTTCTTC,CASSWGRGRMTEQFF
few,TRBV7-2,TRBJ2-7,NA,TGTGCCAGCAGCCCCTACTTGAGCTCCTACGAGCAGTACTTC,CASSPYLSSYEQYF
NA,TRBV6-1,TRBJ1-2,NA,TGTGCCAGCAGTGAACAGGGTAACTATGGCTACACCTTC,CASSEQGNYGYTF
few,TRBV7-9,TRBJ2-5,NA,TGTGCCAGCAGCTTAGTACAGGGAGAGACCCAGTACTTC,CASSLVQGETQYF
few,TRBV5-4,TRBJ2-1,TRBD2,TGTGCCAGCAGCTTGCCTAGCGGGAGCATCACCTACAATGAGCAGTTCTTC,CASSLPSGSITYNEQFF
few,TRBV18,TRBJ2-1,TRBD1,TGTGCCAGCTCACCAGTTTTCTTGGGGACAGCCTACAATGAGCAGTTCTTC,CASSPVFLGTAYNEQFF
NA,TRBV7-2,TRBJ2-4,TRBD1,TGTGCCAGCAGTGATATCCGGGACAGGGGGCTAGCCAAAAACATTCAGTACTTC,CASSDIRDRGLAKNIQYF
few,TRBV30,TRBJ1-5,TRBD1,TGTGCCTGGAGTTTCCAGGGGGATCAGCCCCAGCATTTT,CAWSFQGDQPQHF
many,TRBV30,TRBJ2-2,TRBD1,TGTGCCTGGAATGGCCGGGTGACAGGGCAGGGGAGAACCGGGGAGCTGTTTTTT,CAWNGRVTGQGRTGELFF
few,TRBV18,TRBJ2-1,NA,TGTGCCAGCTCACCCCTAATGGATGAGCAGTTCTTC,CASSPLMDEQFF
NA,TRBV28,TRBJ1-2,NA,TGTGCCAGCAGTTTAGGGTTTAACTATGGCTACACCTTC,CASSLGFNYGYTF
NA,TRBV28,TRBJ2-2,TRBD1,TGTGCCAGCAGTTCGAGACAGGGGGCTATCGGGGAGCTGTTTTTT,CASSSRQGAIGELFF
few,TRBV30,TRBJ2-7,TRBD2,TGTGCCTGGAGTGGGGGACTAGCGCCCTTTGCCGGCGAGCAGTACTTC,CAWSGGLAPFAGEQYF
few,TRBV30,TRBJ1-5,NA,TGTGCCTGGGGCCCTACAGGGAAATTGAATCAGCCCCAGCATTTT,CAWGPTGKLNQPQHF
few,TRBV7-9,TRBJ2-3,NA,TGTGCCAGCATTCGCACAGATACGCAGTATTTT,CASIRTDTQYF
few,TRBV27,TRBJ1-1,TRBD1,TGTGCCACCAAGCCGGGACAGGGGGCCGGGACTGAAGCTTTCTTT,CATKPGQGAGTEAFF
few,TRBV30,TRBJ2-6,TRBD2,TGTGCCTGGAGTCTCCCGGTGGGTAGCGGGAGGACGGGGGCCAACGTCCTGACTTTC,CAWSLPVGSGRTGANVLTF
NA,TRBV2,TRBJ1-1,NA,TGTGCCAGCAGCCTAAGGGGAGGGGCGAACACTGAAGCTTTCTTT,CASSLRGGANTEAFF
NA,TRBV29-1,TRBJ2-3,TRBD2,TGCAGCGCAGGACTAGCGGGAAGGGATACGCAGTATTTT,CSAGLAGRDTQYF
NA,TRBV29-1,TRBJ2-2,NA,TGCAGCGTCATAATCCAGGAGACCACCGGGGAGCTGTTTTTT,CSVIIQETTGELFF
NA,TRBV4-2,TRBJ1-4,NA,TGTGCCAGCAGCCAAGATACCGGAGTGGCGGCCGAAAAACTGTTTTTT,CASSQDTGVAAEKLFF
NA,TRBV5-4,TRBJ2-7,TRBD1,TGTGCCAGCAGCGCCGGTGTGGGACAGGGGGCTTACGAGCAGTACTTC,CASSAGVGQGAYEQYF
NA,TRBV27,TRBJ2-2,NA,TGTGCCAGCAGTCCTATCGGGACAATGAACACCGGGGAGCTGTTTTTT,CASSPIGTMNTGELFF
NA,TRBV25-1,TRBJ2-1,NA,TGTGCCAGCAGTCACATAGCGGAGGCCCCCTACAATGAGCAGTTCTTC,CASSHIAEAPYNEQFF
NA,TRBV2,TRBJ1-2,NA,TGTGCCAGCAGTGAAAGGGGTCCTATATACGGCTACACCTTC,CASSERGPIYGYTF
few,TRBV9,TRBJ1-3,NA,TGTGCCAGCAGCGTAGGTCTCCGACACCACTCTGGAAACACCATATATTTT,CASSVGLRHHSGNTIYF
NA,TRBV18,TRBJ2-1,NA,TGTGCCAGCTCACCATTCATGAATGAGCAGTTCTTC,CASSPFMNEQFF
few,TRBV5-1,TRBJ2-1,NA,TGCGCCAGCAGCCTACAGGTGGGAGGAGGTGATGAGCAGTTCTTC,CASSLQVGGGDEQFF
NA,TRBV11-3,TRBJ1-5,TRBD1,TGTGCCAGCAGCTTAGCGACAGGGGAACTTCGGCAGCCCCAGCATTTT,CASSLATGELRQPQHF